The rows below give T cell receptor beta chains drawn from one sample of a study of cytomegalovirus exposure and HLA in healthy donors. Sequencing used immunoSEQ multiplex PCR; TCRdb keeps in-frame clones, though not all of them. The repertoire holds roughly 150,000 clones, with approximately 87% as singletons. Sequencing was done on a sample of PBMCs. All receptors come from a woman under 40 in good health and CMV-seronegative. Each CDR3 is given with its conserved first and last residue. Expanded clones get a size class; other rows say once, few or many, or leave the size out.

CASSQTGTSGNNEQFF,TRBJ2-1,once,16,TRBV5-4
CASSSPRSNTGELFF,TRBJ2-2,NA,15,TRBV5-4
CASRPRDRGYEQYF,TRBJ2-7,NA,14,TRBV2
CASSARDRYF,TRBJ2-7,once,10,TRBV6-1
CSVEDSVREQFF,TRBJ2-1,once,12,TRBV29-1
CASSSRQGAGNEQFF,TRBJ2-1,NA,15,TRBV7-8
CASSPDRKYGYTF,TRBJ1-2,NA,13,TRBV2
CASSLATYYGYTF,TRBJ1-2,NA,13,TRBV28
CAWSRLYEQYF,TRBJ2-7,NA,11,TRBV30
CASSFTRGETQYF,TRBJ2-5,NA,13,TRBV27
CSGTMGTVRTDTQYF,TRBJ2-3,once,15,TRBV29-1
CASSPGGYEQYF,TRBJ2-7,NA,12,TRBV18
CASSLEWAGGKETQYF,TRBJ2-5,NA,16,TRBV7-8
CASSLVGFGQPQHF,TRBJ1-5,NA,14,TRBV7-2
CASSLVQGTNTEAFF,TRBJ1-1,NA,15,TRBV7-7
CASSLAGNTEAFF,TRBJ1-1,NA,13,TRBV27
CATSRDQNYGYTF,TRBJ1-2,NA,13,TRBV15
CASSSGQQETQYF,TRBJ2-5,NA,13,TRBV7-7
CASSLIGQRWAFF,TRBJ1-1,NA,13,TRBV5-6
CASSKGTSGATDTQYF,TRBJ2-3,NA,16,TRBV7-3
CASSIQGGGVEAFF,TRBJ1-1,NA,14,TRBV13
CATSIPRASGGSEQYF,TRBJ2-7,NA,16,TRBV15
CASSQDPGSEGDTEAFF,TRBJ1-1,NA,17,TRBV4-3
CASSPQSVVNTEAFF,TRBJ1-1,NA,15,TRBV5-1
CASIGQMNTEAFF,TRBJ1-1,NA,13,TRBV2
CASSLQGVWSYNSPLHF,TRBJ1-6,NA,17,TRBV27
CASTGGRGNEKLFF,TRBJ1-4,once,14,TRBV6-1
CASMLRGKAGGFLNTEAFF,TRBJ1-1,NA,19,TRBV19
CASLDREGLQPQHF,TRBJ1-5,once,14,TRBV19
CASSTPDLGKSEAFF,TRBJ1-1,NA,15,TRBV27
CASSLGGRGHGYTF,TRBJ1-2,once,14,TRBV5-6
CASSPPDRNTEAFF,TRBJ1-1,NA,14,TRBV11-2
CASRLGASGTNEQFF,TRBJ2-1,once,15,TRBV2
CASSVRQGADEKLFF,TRBJ1-4,NA,15,TRBV5-1
CSVEPGLADSYNEQFF,TRBJ2-1,once,16,TRBV29-1
CASSSGSDVDEAFF,TRBJ1-1,NA,14,TRBV7-8
CASIPDRAWNYGYTF,TRBJ1-2,NA,15,TRBV7-2
CASRPGGSEAFF,TRBJ1-1,few,12,TRBV6-5
CASSGPRADEQFF,TRBJ2-1,once,13,TRBV18
CASSLSGLGETQYF,TRBJ2-5,NA,14,TRBV28
CASSEGTDYEQYF,TRBJ2-7,few,13,TRBV2
CSVVSSFNEQFF,TRBJ2-1,NA,12,TRBV29-1
CASSQEIAVYEQYF,TRBJ2-7,NA,14,TRBV4-1
CASSLRDGNTDTQYF,TRBJ2-3,NA,15,TRBV18
CASRRGGNTEAFF,TRBJ1-1,NA,13,TRBV6-5
CASSDPGLASYNEQFF,TRBJ2-1,NA,16,TRBV2
CASSPRQGHGYTF,TRBJ1-2,NA,13,TRBV27
CASSVSTDTQYF,TRBJ2-3,NA,12,TRBV9
CASSPHGQGRWNTEAFF,TRBJ1-1,NA,17,TRBV7-9
CASSLNRYQHF,TRBJ1-5,NA,11,TRBV28
CASSAGQLNYGYTF,TRBJ1-2,NA,14,TRBV6-1
CASIGTGYQPQHF,TRBJ1-5,once,13,TRBV19
CASSLRRGGSYEQYF,TRBJ2-7,NA,15,TRBV14
CSAGTSGTQYF,TRBJ2-3,NA,11,TRBV20-1
CASRRGRVGETQYF,TRBJ2-5,NA,14,TRBV7-7
CASSLGQSGANVLTF,TRBJ2-6,NA,15,TRBV5-1
CASSFRIASFGTDTQYF,TRBJ2-3,NA,17,TRBV11-2
CASSEKRGQPHYGYTF,TRBJ1-2,NA,16,TRBV27